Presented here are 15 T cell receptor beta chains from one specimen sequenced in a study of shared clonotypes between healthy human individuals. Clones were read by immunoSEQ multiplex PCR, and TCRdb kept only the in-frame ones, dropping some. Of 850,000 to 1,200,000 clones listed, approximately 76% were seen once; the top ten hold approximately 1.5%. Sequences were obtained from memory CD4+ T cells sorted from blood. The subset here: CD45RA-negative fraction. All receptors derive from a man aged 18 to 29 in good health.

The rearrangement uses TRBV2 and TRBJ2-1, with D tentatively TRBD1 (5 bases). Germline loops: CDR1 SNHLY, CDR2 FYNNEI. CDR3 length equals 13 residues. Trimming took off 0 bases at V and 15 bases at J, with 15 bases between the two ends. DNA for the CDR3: TGTGCCAGCAGTGAAGCGCGCAGGGTAAAATCGTTCTTC. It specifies CASSEARRVKSFF.

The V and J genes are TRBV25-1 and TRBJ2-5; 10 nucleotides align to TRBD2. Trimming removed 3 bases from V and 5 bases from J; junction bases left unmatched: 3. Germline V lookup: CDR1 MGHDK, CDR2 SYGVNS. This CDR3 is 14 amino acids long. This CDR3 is CASSDTSGVETQYF. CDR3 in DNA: TGTGCCAGCAGTGACACTAGCGGGGTGGAGACCCAGTACTTC.

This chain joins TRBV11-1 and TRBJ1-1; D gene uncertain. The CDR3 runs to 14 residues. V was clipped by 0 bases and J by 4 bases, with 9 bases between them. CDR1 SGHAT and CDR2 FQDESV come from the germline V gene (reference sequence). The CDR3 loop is CASSLAGYGTEAFF. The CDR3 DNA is TGTGCCAGCAGCTTAGCCGGGTACGGCACTGAAGCTTTCTTT.

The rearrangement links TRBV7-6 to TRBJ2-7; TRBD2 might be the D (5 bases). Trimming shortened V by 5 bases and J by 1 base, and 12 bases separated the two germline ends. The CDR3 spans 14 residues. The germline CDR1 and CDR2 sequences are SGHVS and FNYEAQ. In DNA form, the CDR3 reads TGTGCCAGCAGCCCGTGGACTGGATCCTACGAGCAGTACTTC. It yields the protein CASSPWTGSYEQYF.

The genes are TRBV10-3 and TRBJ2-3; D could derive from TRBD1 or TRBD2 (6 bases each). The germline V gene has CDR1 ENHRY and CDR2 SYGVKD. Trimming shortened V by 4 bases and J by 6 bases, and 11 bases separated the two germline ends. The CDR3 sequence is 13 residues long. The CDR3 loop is CAISVGGGDTQYF. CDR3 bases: TGTGCCATCAGTGTGGGGGGCGGGGATACGCAGTATTTT.

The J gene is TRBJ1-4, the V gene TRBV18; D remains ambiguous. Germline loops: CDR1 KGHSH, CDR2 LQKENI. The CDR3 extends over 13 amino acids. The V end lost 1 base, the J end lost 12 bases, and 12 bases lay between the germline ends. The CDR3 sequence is CASSPRGEWELFF. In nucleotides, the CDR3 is TGTGCCAGCTCACCACGCGGGGAATGGGAACTGTTTTTT.

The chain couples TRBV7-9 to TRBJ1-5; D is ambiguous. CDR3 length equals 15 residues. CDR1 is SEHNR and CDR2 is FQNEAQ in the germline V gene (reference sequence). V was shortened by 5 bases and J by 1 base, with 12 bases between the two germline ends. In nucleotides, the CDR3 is TGTGCCAGCAGCGCGGGGTCGTCGAGCAATCAGCCCCAGCATTTT. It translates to CASSAGSSSNQPQHF.

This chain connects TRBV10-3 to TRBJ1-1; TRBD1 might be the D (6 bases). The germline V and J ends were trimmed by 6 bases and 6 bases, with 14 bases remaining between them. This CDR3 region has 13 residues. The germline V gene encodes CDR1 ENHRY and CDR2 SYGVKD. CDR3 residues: CAISETGMAEAFF. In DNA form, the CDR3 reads TGTGCCATCAGCGAAACAGGGATGGCTGAAGCTTTCTTT.

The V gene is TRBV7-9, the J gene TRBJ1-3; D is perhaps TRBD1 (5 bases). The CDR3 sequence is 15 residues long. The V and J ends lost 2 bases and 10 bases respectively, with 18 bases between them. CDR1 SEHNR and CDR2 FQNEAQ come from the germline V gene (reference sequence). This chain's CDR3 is CASSLHGGKTETIYF. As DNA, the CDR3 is TGTGCCAGCAGCTTACACGGGGGAAAGACGGAAACCATATATTTT.

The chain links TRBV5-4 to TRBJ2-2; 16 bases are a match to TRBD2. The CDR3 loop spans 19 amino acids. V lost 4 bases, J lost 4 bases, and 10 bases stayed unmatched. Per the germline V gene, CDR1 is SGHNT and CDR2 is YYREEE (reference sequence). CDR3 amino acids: CASSGSGLAGGRVTGELFF. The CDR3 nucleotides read TGTGCCAGCAGCGGTTCGGGACTAGCGGGGGGGCGTGTCACCGGGGAGCTGTTTTTT.

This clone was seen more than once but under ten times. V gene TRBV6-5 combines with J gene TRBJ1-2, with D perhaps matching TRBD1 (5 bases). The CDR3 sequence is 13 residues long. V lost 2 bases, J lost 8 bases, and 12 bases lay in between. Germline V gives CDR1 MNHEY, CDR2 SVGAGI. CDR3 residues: CASSYMGVGGYTF. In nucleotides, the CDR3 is TGTGCCAGCAGTTACATGGGGGTGGGAGGCTACACCTTC.

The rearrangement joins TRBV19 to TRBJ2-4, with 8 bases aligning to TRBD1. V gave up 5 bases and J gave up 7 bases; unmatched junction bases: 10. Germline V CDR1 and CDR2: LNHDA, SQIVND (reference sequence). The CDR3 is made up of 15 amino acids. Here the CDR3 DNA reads TGTGCCAGTAGTGCCTCAGGACAGGGATGGAACATTCAGTACTTC. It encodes CASSASGQGWNIQYF.

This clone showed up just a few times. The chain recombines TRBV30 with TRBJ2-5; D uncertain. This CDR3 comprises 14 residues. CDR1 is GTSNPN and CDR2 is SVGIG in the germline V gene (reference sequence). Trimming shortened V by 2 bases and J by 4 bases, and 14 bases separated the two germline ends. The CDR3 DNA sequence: TGTGCCTGGAGTAGTGGTTCGACGGGAGAGACCCAGTACTTC. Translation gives CAWSSGSTGETQYF.

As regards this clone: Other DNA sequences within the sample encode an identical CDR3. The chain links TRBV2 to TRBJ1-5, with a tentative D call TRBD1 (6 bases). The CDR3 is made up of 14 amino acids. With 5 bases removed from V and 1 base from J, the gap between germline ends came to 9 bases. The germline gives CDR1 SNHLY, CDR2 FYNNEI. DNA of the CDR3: TGTGCCAGCAGTAGACAGGAGAGCAATCAGCCCCAGCATTTT. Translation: CASSRQESNQPQHF.

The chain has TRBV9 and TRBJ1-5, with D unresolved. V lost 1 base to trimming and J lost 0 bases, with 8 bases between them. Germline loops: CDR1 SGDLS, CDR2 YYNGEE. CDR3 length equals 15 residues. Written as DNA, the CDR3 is TGTGCCAGCAGCGTAAGACCGGATAGCAATCAGCCCCAGCATTTT. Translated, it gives CASSVRPDSNQPQHF. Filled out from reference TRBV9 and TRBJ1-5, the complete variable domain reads DSGVTQTPKHLITATGQRVTLRCSPRSGDLSVYWYQQSLDQGLQFLIQYYNGEERAKGNILERFSAQQFPDLHSELNLSSLELGDSALYFCASSVRPDSNQPQHFGDGTRLSIL.